A selection of T cell receptor beta chains follows, all from one sample in a study of blood T cells in healthy people across ages. TCRdb reanalysed the 5' RACE reads using MiXCR and keeps one entry per CDR3 protein. The sample holds about 400,000 distinct CDR3 sequences, roughly half seen once. Material for sequencing was blood. These receptors were collected from a man in his 60s in good health. The CDR3 runs from the conserved cysteine through the conserved F or W. A D gene is named only where the DNA matches it firmly. A row's size may be missing; if present it is once, few, many or a size class.

size	J	V	D	CDR3	DNA
.	TRBJ1-2	TRBV6-2/TRBV6-3	.	CASIPDRANYGYTF	TGTGCCAGCATTCCAGACAGAGCTAACTATGGCTACACCTTC
.	TRBJ1-1	TRBV12-3/TRBV12-4	.	CASSDPGDASNTEAFF	TGTGCCAGCAGCGACCCAGGGGACGCATCGAACACTGAAGCTTTCTTT
.	TRBJ2-1	TRBV20-1	.	CSASYWAGVSGNEQFF	TGCAGTGCTAGTTATTGGGCAGGGGTCAGCGGCAATGAGCAGTTCTTC
few	TRBJ1-1	TRBV29-1	TRBD1	CSVFRGPATEAFF	TGCAGCGTTTTTAGGGGGCCGGCCACTGAAGCTTTCTTT
many	TRBJ1-2	TRBV27	.	CASRNSGGYGYTF	TGTGCCAGCAGGAATTCGGGTGGCTATGGCTACACCTTC
.	TRBJ2-5	TRBV28	TRBD2	CASSPNPPGTRETQYF	TGTGCCAGCAGCCCAAATCCCCCCGGGACTAGAGAGACCCAGTACTTC
.	TRBJ1-2	TRBV29-1	TRBD1	CSGQGDDYGYTF	TGCAGCGGACAGGGAGATGACTATGGCTACACCTTC
.	TRBJ2-5	TRBV7-2	TRBD1	CASSTGVVTQYF	TGTGCCAGCAGTACAGGGGTTGTGACCCAGTACTTC
.	TRBJ2-2	TRBV9	.	CASSVVREDGELFF	TGTGCCAGCAGCGTAGTCAGGGAGGACGGGGAGCTGTTTTTT
few	TRBJ2-4	TRBV11-2	.	CASSFENIQYF	TGTGCCAGCAGCTTCGAAAACATTCAGTACTTC
.	TRBJ2-4	TRBV20-1	.	CSARDYGRAKNIQYF	TGCAGTGCTAGAGATTACGGACGTGCCAAAAACATTCAGTACTTC
few	TRBJ1-4	TRBV2	.	CASSRGTNEKLFF	TGTGCCAGCAGCCGGGGCACTAATGAAAAACTGTTTTTT
.	TRBJ2-3	TRBV20-1	TRBD2	CSAGGLAGGQGTDTQYF	TGCAGTGCTGGCGGGCTAGCGGGAGGGCAAGGCACAGATACGCAGTATTTT
.	TRBJ2-1	TRBV3-1	.	CASSHTDRRAYNEQFF	TGTGCCAGCAGCCATACGGACAGACGGGCCTACAATGAGCAGTTCTTC
.	TRBJ2-5	TRBV18	.	CASSLETLPETQYF	TGTGCCAGCTCACTCGAGACGCTCCCAGAGACCCAGTACTTC
.	TRBJ1-2	TRBV4-3	.	CASSQETWGGYTF	TGCGCCAGCAGCCAAGAAACCTGGGGGGGCTACACCTTC
few	TRBJ2-6	TRBV14	TRBD1	CASSRMGTGLSGANVLTF	TGTGCCAGCAGCCGTATGGGGACAGGGCTCTCTGGGGCCAACGTCCTGACTTTC
.	TRBJ2-1	TRBV7-9	.	CASRRDEQFF	TGTGCCAGCCGAAGGGATGAGCAGTTCTTC
.	TRBJ2-7	TRBV6-5	TRBD2	CASTRGEGSYEQYF	TGTGCCAGCACCCGAGGGGAGGGGTCCTACGAGCAGTACTTC
.	TRBJ2-2	TRBV2	.	CASSGGPGANTGELFF	TGTGCCAGCAGTGGGGGTCCAGGGGCGAACACCGGGGAGCTGTTTTTT
.	TRBJ2-1	TRBV9	.	CASHPGGASYNEQFF	TGTGCCAGCCACCCTGGGGGAGCTTCCTACAATGAGCAGTTCTTC
.	TRBJ2-1	TRBV12-2	.	CASRTRTSGIIYNEQFF	TGTGCAAGTCGCACAAGGACTAGCGGGATTATTTACAATGAGCAGTTCTTC
.	TRBJ2-7	TRBV29-1	.	CSGVFGCEQYF	TGCAGCGGGGTTTTCGGCTGCGAGCAGTACTTC
many	TRBJ2-1	TRBV5-1	TRBD2	CASSLRTSGGRGEQFF	TGCGCCAGCAGCTTACGGACTAGCGGGGGGCGGGGTGAGCAGTTCTTC
.	TRBJ2-3	TRBV12-3/TRBV12-4	TRBD2	CASSLARTSGLNTQYF	TGTGCCAGCAGTTTAGCGCGGACTAGCGGGCTCAATACGCAGTATTTT
.	TRBJ2-7	TRBV5-6	.	CASSVYSGFSEQYF	TGTGCCAGCAGCGTGTACAGTGGGTTCTCCGAGCAGTACTTC
.	TRBJ2-5	TRBV5-1	.	CASSVDRGWGQYF	TGCGCCAGCAGCGTAGACCGTGGCTGGGGCCAGTACTTC
.	TRBJ1-1	TRBV29-1	.	CSAGSTEAFF	TGCAGCGCCGGGTCGACTGAAGCTTTCTTT
.	TRBJ2-2	TRBV5-1	.	CASSSNVDTGELFF	TGCGCCAGCAGCTCCAACGTGGACACCGGGGAGCTGTTTTTT
.	TRBJ2-5	TRBV18	TRBD2	CASSGLEDEQYF	TGTGCCAGCTCAGGACTAGAGGATGAGCAGTACTTC
.	TRBJ1-6	TRBV6-5	.	CASNLGPGNSPLHF	TGTGCCAGCAACCTGGGACCGGGTAATTCACCCCTCCACTTT
.	TRBJ1-2	TRBV2	TRBD1	CASSHRGLNGYTF	TGTGCCAGCAGTCATAGGGGGCTCAACGGCTACACCTTC
few	TRBJ2-6	TRBV24-1	TRBD2	CATSDPRLGLAGALSGANVLTF	TGTGCCACCAGTGACCCGCGCCTTGGACTAGCGGGAGCGTTGTCTGGGGCCAACGTCCTGACTTTC
.	TRBJ2-1	TRBV6-2/TRBV6-3	TRBD1	CASNWGQRDNEQFF	TGTGCCAGCAATTGGGGACAGAGGGACAATGAGCAGTTCTTC
.	TRBJ1-5	TRBV29-1	.	CSVESGVGQPQHF	TGCAGCGTGGAATCCGGGGTTGGGCAGCCCCAGCATTTT
.	TRBJ2-1	TRBV28	.	CASMSLNPNEQFF	TGTGCCAGCATGAGCCTCAACCCCAATGAGCAGTTCTTC
.	TRBJ2-5	TRBV29-1	.	CSGFSGTQYF	TGCAGCGGGTTTTCGGGGACCCAGTACTTC
.	TRBJ2-1	TRBV7-2	TRBD1	CASSLGTGNYNEQFF	TGTGCCAGCAGCCTCGGGACAGGTAACTACAATGAGCAGTTCTTC